This paragraph covers one T cell receptor beta chain sequence. These data belong to a study of blood T cell repertoires in COVID-19. Produced via immunoSEQ multiplex PCR; TCRdb's table is partial and in-frame only. The table lists roughly 14,000 clones, roughly four fifths of them singletons. V dropped 2 bases and J dropped 9 bases, with 14 bases sitting between them. The CDR3 is 14 residues long. Germline V gene sequence: CDR1 MDHEN, CDR2 SYDVKM. V is TRBV28 and J is TRBJ1-5, with D possibly being TRBD1 (5 bases). What was sequenced was peripheral blood. This clonotype originated in a middle-aged man with active or convalescent COVID-19. The CDR3 protein is CASSLMAPGWPQHF. As DNA, the CDR3 is TGTGCCAGCAGTTTAATGGCGCCAGGGTGGCCCCAGCATTTT.